The source of this T cell receptor beta chain is a study of graft-versus-host responses after intestinal transplantation. Broader study findings: The recipient marrow held GvH clones, and some of them showed up first in ileum or blood. Early post-transplant HvG declines showed an association with peak circulating GvH clone levels.

Using immunoSEQ multiplex PCR, the repertoire was profiled, and TCRdb retains in-frame clones only, with some absent. The repertoire has some 130,000 clones, around nine tenths of them found once; the top ten carry under 0.2%. The V gene's germline CDR1 is MNHEY and CDR2 SVGAGI. With 2 bases removed from V and 5 bases from J, the gap between germline ends came to 9 bases. The CDR3 extends over 13 amino acids. On this clone itself: Its antigen is not identified.

The sample here was unstimulated CD4+ T cells sorted from spleen or lymph node cells, taken before intestinal transplant. The chain links TRBV6-5 to TRBJ1-1, with D hard to call. The clonotype comes from a human donor who received an intestinal transplant. CDR3 region: CASSYSGVTEAFF. DNA of the CDR3: TGTGCCAGCAGTTACAGTGGAGTTACTGAAGCTTTCTTT.